A single sample gave rise to the 26 T cell receptor beta chains below, sequenced in a study of blood T cell repertoires in COVID-19. Only in-frame clones appear in the TCRdb table, and some are missing; sequencing was by immunoSEQ multiplex PCR. The sample yields hundreds of thousands of clones, 87% seen once. Sequencing was done on a sample of peripheral blood. The receptors stem from a woman between 55 and 75 years old with COVID-19, enrolled during active disease.

This chain links TRBV30 with TRBJ2-1, with a weak D call TRBD1 (6 bases). Looked up from germline, CDR1 is GTSNPN and CDR2 is SVGIG (reference sequence). The V end lost 4 bases, the J end lost 8 bases, and 15 bases lay between the germline ends. This CDR3 is built from 13 residues. CDR3 sequence: CAWTPGVIYEQFF. DNA of the CDR3: TGTGCCTGGACTCCAGGGGTTATCTATGAGCAGTTCTTC. Based on the CDR3 plus reference TRBV30 and TRBJ2-1, the full variable domain is SQTIHQWPATLVQPVGSPLSLECTVEGTSNPNLYWYRQAAGRGLQLLFYSVGIGQISSEVPQNLSASRPQDRQFILSSKKLLLSDSGFYLCAWTPGVIYEQFFGPGTRLTVL.

This rearrangement joins TRBV14 to TRBJ1-2; D is uncertain. Trimming stripped 0 bases from V and 4 bases from J, with 12 bases between. The CDR3 runs 15 residues. Per the germline V gene, CDR1 is SGHDN and CDR2 is FVKESK. The DNA for the CDR3 is TGTGCCAGCAGCCAAGATGGCGGGCGAGGCTATGGCTACACCTTC. Amino acids: CASSQDGGRGYGYTF. Variable domain in full (rest from reference TRBV14 and TRBJ1-2): EAGVTQFPSHSVIEKGQTVTLRCDPISGHDNLYWYRRVMGKEIKFLLHFVKESKQDESGMPNNRFLAERTGGTYSTLKVQPAELEDSGVYFCASSQDGGRGYGYTFGSGTRLTVV.

Points on this clone: Different DNA sequences within this sample yield the same CDR3. The genes are TRBV3-1 (or the pseudogene TRBV3-2) and TRBJ1-4, with D tentatively TRBD1 (6 bases). Trimming cost V 4 bases and J 2 bases, with 8 bases left between them. The CDR3 has 14 amino acids. CDR1 and CDR2 (germline): LGHDT, YNNKEL (reference sequence). The CDR3 protein is CASSLQGTNEKLFF. The CDR3 DNA reads TGTGCCAGCAGCCTCCAGGGGACTAATGAAAAACTGTTTTTT.

CDR3 region: CASSRGLADYNEQFF. As DNA, the CDR3 is TGTGCCAGCAGTAGGGGACTAGCGGACTACAATGAGCAGTTCTTC. V is TRBV6-5 and J is TRBJ2-1; 11 bases line up with TRBD2. Germline CDR1 and CDR2: MNHEY and SVGAGI. The J segment lost 3 bases and the V segment lost 5 bases, leaving 3 bases of the junction unmatched. The CDR3 runs to 15 residues.

The genes are TRBV6-5 and TRBJ1-6; no clear D. The V gene lost 8 bases and the J gene lost 6 bases, with 11 bases spanning the gap. The CDR3 spans 13 residues. CDR1 and CDR2 from the germline V gene are MNHEY and SVGAGI. CDR3 sequence (DNA): TGTGCCAGCCGTAGTGCTATTAATTCACCCCTCCACTTT. It is translated as CASRSAINSPLHF.

A remark on this clone: At the DNA level, this CDR3 is encoded by other sequences in the same sample as well. This rearrangement joins TRBV5-1 to TRBJ2-3; a weak D match, TRBD2 (6 bases). CDR1 is SGHRS and CDR2 is YFSETQ in the germline V gene. This CDR3 region has 13 residues. Trimming took off 5 bases at V and 3 bases at J, with 10 bases between the two ends. CDR3 protein: CASSSGGTDTQYF. Here the CDR3 DNA reads TGCGCCAGCAGTTCCGGAGGGACAGATACGCAGTATTTT.

The J gene is TRBJ2-7, the V gene TRBV5-1, with 10 bases identical to TRBD2. Germline CDR1 and CDR2: SGHRS and YFSETQ. Trimming took 5 bases from V and 4 from J; bases not matched to a gene: 9. This CDR3 is built from 15 residues. The CDR3 sequence: CASSFGLAESYEQYF. DNA for the CDR3: TGCGCCAGCAGTTTCGGACTAGCGGAGAGTTACGAGCAGTACTTC.

The chain links TRBV19 to TRBJ2-7, with D possibly TRBD2 on 5 matching bases. The CDR3 length is 14 residues. Germline lookup yields CDR1 LNHDA and CDR2 SQIVND (reference sequence). Deletions cut 3 bases from V and 4 bases from J, with 13 bases between. The CDR3 nucleotides read TGTGCCAGTAGTATTGGCGGGCAGGCTTACGAGCAGTACTTC. It encodes CASSIGGQAYEQYF.

This chain links TRBV6-5 with TRBJ2-2; weak D call: TRBD2 (5 bases). V was shortened by 6 bases and J by 6 bases, with 11 bases between the two germline ends. The germline V gene encodes CDR1 MNHEY and CDR2 SVGAGI. CDR3 size: 13 residues. For the CDR3, the DNA is TGTGCCAGCAGGTTCCGGGAACCCGGGGAGCTGTTTTTT. It translates to CASRFREPGELFF.

The chain recombines TRBV5-6 with TRBJ2-1; TRBD1 matches at 8 bases. Germline assignment: CDR1 SGHDT and CDR2 YYEEEE. The CDR3 has 15 residues. Trimming cost V 2 bases and J 5 bases; bases outside gene matches: 6. The CDR3 spells CASSFSGGSNNEQFF. The CDR3 nucleotides are TGTGCCAGCAGCTTTTCAGGGGGCTCGAACAATGAGCAGTTCTTC.

The chain joins TRBV28 to TRBJ2-3; 7 bases map to TRBD1. This CDR3 spans 14 amino acids. The V gene end was trimmed by 7 bases and the J gene end by 0 bases; junction bases not matched to a gene: 4. Per the germline V gene, CDR1 is MDHEN and CDR2 is SYDVKM. The CDR3 DNA sequence: TGTGCCAGCACCACAGGGGACAGCACAGATACGCAGTATTTT. Its translation: CASTTGDSTDTQYF.

The chain links TRBV11-2 to TRBJ2-3; a weak D match, TRBD2 (7 bases). Trimming pared 4 bases from V and 7 bases from J, leaving 24 bases between. The germline gives CDR1 SGHAT, CDR2 FQNNGV. This CDR3 spans 17 amino acids. The CDR3 sequence: CASSSTGAGATGYTQYF. DNA for the CDR3: TGTGCCAGCAGCTCAACGGGGGCGGGGGCGACCGGGTATACGCAGTATTTT. Drawing the rest from reference TRBV11-2 and TRBJ2-3, the complete variable domain is EAGVAQSPRYKIIEKRQSVAFWCNPISGHATLYWYQQILGQGPKLLIQFQNNGVVDDSQLPKDRFSAERLKGVDSTLKIQPAKLEDSAVYLCASSSTGAGATGYTQYFGPGTRLTVL.

As DNA, the CDR3 is TGTGCCAGCAGCTCGACCCCTAGCGGGGAAGGTGAGCAGTTCTTC. Its protein product is CASSSTPSGEGEQFF. The chain carries TRBV7-8 and TRBJ2-1, with 9 bases that match TRBD2. Germline V gene lookup returns CDR1 SGHVS and CDR2 FQNEAQ. The CDR3 consists of 15 residues. V lost 4 bases to trimming and J lost 9 bases; unmatched junction nucleotides: 10.

This clone has just one count. The chain recombines TRBV7-9 with TRBJ1-4; D is perhaps TRBD1 (6 bases). CDR3 length equals 14 residues. Looked up from germline, CDR1 is SEHNR and CDR2 is FQNEAQ (reference sequence). The V and J ends lost 2 bases and 7 bases respectively, with 11 bases between them. The CDR3 spells CASSLQGFGEKLFF. The CDR3 bases are TGTGCCAGCAGCTTACAGGGGTTCGGTGAAAAACTGTTTTTT.

This clone was counted a few times. This chain links TRBV7-9 with TRBJ2-2, with D unresolved. CDR3 length: 13 residues. Germline values: CDR1 SEHNR, CDR2 FQNEAQ (reference sequence). V was clipped by 5 bases and J by 7 bases, with 11 bases between them. CDR3: CASSRESHGELFF. In nucleotides, the CDR3 is TGTGCCAGCAGCCGAGAGAGTCACGGGGAGCTGTTTTTT.

CDR3 sequence (DNA): TGTGCCAGCAGTTGGCCCGGGTCCTTCAACAATGAGCAGTTCTTC. Its protein product is CASSWPGSFNNEQFF. This rearrangement joins TRBV28 to TRBJ2-1; D is unresolved. There are 15 residues in the CDR3. V lost 4 bases and J lost 5, with 15 bases in between. Germline-derived CDR1 and CDR2 are MDHEN and SYDVKM.

The chain recombines TRBV5-4 with TRBJ2-5, with TRBD2 matching over 10 bases. V shed 2 bases, J shed 1 base, and the junction held 2 bases outside the gene matches. There are 15 residues in the CDR3. CDR1 is SGHNT and CDR2 is YYREEE in the germline V gene (reference sequence). CDR3 sequence (DNA): TGTGCCAGCAGCTTCCGACTAGCGGGCCAAGAGACCCAGTACTTC. This gives the protein CASSFRLAGQETQYF.

The chain carries TRBV7-9 and TRBJ1-2; perhaps TRBD1 as D (6 bases). V gave up 4 bases and J gave up 2 bases, with 17 bases separating them. This CDR3 has 16 residues. The germline CDR1 and CDR2 sequences are SEHNR and FQNEAQ (reference sequence). CDR3 nucleotides: TGTGCCAGCAGCTCCTCCAGGAACAGGGTGAACTATGGCTACACCTTC. It specifies CASSSSRNRVNYGYTF.

V is TRBV30 and J is TRBJ2-3; a weak D match, TRBD1 (8 bases). Trimming pared 5 bases from V and 4 bases from J, leaving 19 bases between. The CDR3 contains 15 residues. The germline CDR1 and CDR2 sequences are GTSNPN and SVGIG (reference sequence). CDR3 nucleotides: TGTGCCTGGGATCAACAGGGGGAGGGAGCAGATACGCAGTATTTT. Translation gives CAWDQQGEGADTQYF.

Written as DNA, the CDR3 is TGTGCCAGCAACCATGGGGGGGACCACAATGAGCAGTTCTTC. Translated: CASNHGGDHNEQFF. J is TRBJ2-1 and V is TRBV7-2; 7 nucleotides line up with TRBD2. V trimming: 7 bases; J trimming: 5 bases; junction bases outside the gene matches: 8. The length of the CDR3 is 14 residues. Per germline, CDR1 SGHTA and CDR2 FQGNSA.

The chain combines TRBV27 with TRBJ2-7; D is possibly TRBD1 (6 bases). Germline V gene data show CDR1 as MNHEY and CDR2 as SMNVEV (reference sequence). This CDR3 spans 16 amino acids. V lost 3 bases and J lost 3, with 18 bases in between. As DNA, the CDR3 is TGTGCCAGCAGTTTCATCCCCAGGGGCCCACTCTACGAGCAGTACTTC. Amino acid sequence: CASSFIPRGPLYEQYF.

This chain links TRBV10-1 with TRBJ1-1, with a tentative D call TRBD1 (6 bases). With 5 bases removed from V and 6 bases from J, the gap between germline ends came to 16 bases. Germline V lookup: CDR1 WNHNN, CDR2 SYGVQD (reference sequence). The CDR3 is 14 residues long. The CDR3 spells CASSHTGKLAEAFF. The CDR3, as DNA: TGCGCCAGCAGTCACACAGGGAAACTGGCTGAAGCTTTCTTT.

CDR3 sequence: CASSPLRTSGGYEQYF. In DNA, the CDR3 is TGTGCCAGCAGCCCACTCCGGACTAGCGGGGGCTACGAGCAGTACTTC. The chain couples TRBV7-2 to TRBJ2-7; TRBD2 matches at 13 bases. The V segment lost 5 bases and the J segment 3 bases; nucleotides outside the gene matches: 7. Germline V CDR1 and CDR2: SGHTA, FQGNSA. The CDR3 covers 16 residues.

The rearrangement joins TRBV2 to TRBJ2-2; TRBD1 might be the D (6 bases). The CDR3 spans 15 residues. CDR1 is SNHLY, CDR2 FYNNEI, per germline. V dropped 1 base and J dropped 1 base, with 7 bases sitting between them. CDR3 sequence (DNA): TGTGCCAGCAGTGAAGAGGGGGTGAACACCGGGGAGCTGTTTTTT. It codes for CASSEEGVNTGELFF.

The V call is TRBV6-5, the J call TRBJ1-1; D is perhaps TRBD1 (6 bases). Germline CDR1 and CDR2: MNHEY and SVGAGI. The ends were cut back, 4 bases at V and 0 bases at J, with 15 bases in the middle. The length of the CDR3 is 16 residues. CDR3 DNA sequence: TGTGCCAGCAGTTCTACCTCAGGGGTTATGAACACTGAAGCTTTCTTT. It encodes CASSSTSGVMNTEAFF.

The chain carries TRBV5-4 and TRBJ2-2; 11 bases fit TRBD1. The CDR3 extends over 16 amino acids. Trimming took 4 bases from V and 3 from J; bases not matched to a gene: 5. CDR1 and CDR2 from the germline V gene are SGHNT and YYREEE (reference sequence). The CDR3 region is CASSRGQGGHTGELFF. CDR3 in DNA: TGTGCCAGCAGCCGGGGACAGGGGGGTCACACCGGGGAGCTGTTTTTT.